This paragraph covers one T cell receptor beta chain sequence. This specimen comes from a study of blood T cell repertoires in COVID-19. The overall study: PBMCs, B-cell-depleted T cells, or T cells were the source of the cDNA or gDNA that made up the material.

The CDR3 sequence is 12 residues long. The V and J ends lost 3 bases and 6 bases, in that order; junction bases with no gene match: 4. Germline V gives CDR1 SQVTM, CDR2 ANQGSEA. Profiled with immunoSEQ multiplex PCR; TCRdb holds only in-frame clones, not every one. Of more than 300,000 clones listed, 75% to 90% are singletons. Material: PBMCs or T cells enriched from blood (not recorded which). This chain links TRBV29-1 with TRBJ2-7; 8 nucleotides align to TRBD1. This receptor was taken from a woman aged 45-65 years who had recovered from COVID-19. CDR3 region: CSVEVGTGEQYF. The CDR3 DNA reads TGCAGCGTTGAGGTCGGGACAGGCGAGCAGTACTTC.